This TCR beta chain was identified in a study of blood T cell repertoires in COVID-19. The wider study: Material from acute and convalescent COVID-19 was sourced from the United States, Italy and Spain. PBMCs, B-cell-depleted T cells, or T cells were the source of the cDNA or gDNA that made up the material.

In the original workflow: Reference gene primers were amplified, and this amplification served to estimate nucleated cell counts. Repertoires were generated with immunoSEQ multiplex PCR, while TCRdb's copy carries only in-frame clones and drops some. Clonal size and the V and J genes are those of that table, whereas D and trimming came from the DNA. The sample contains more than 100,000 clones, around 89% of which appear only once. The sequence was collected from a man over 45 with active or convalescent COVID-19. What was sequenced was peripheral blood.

As DNA, the CDR3 is TGTGCCAGTAGTATCTACCTAGTCAAAAGTTCTGGGGCCAACGTCCTGACTTTC. This gives the protein CASSIYLVKSSGANVLTF. The chain uses TRBV19 and TRBJ2-6; D is undetermined. Between the trimmed V and J ends, which lost 3 bases and 1 base, there was a span of 16 bases. Germline V gives CDR1 LNHDA, CDR2 SQIVND (reference sequence). The CDR3 sequence is 18 residues long.